Each of the 28 T cell receptor beta chains below was sequenced from the same sample in a study of coeliac disease. Method: immunoSEQ multiplex PCR; TCRdb's copy keeps in-frame clones and lacks some. The data contain 2,700 or so clones, around 59% of them singletons. Material for sequencing was intraepithelial lymphocytes from the gut. Every receptor here comes from a man aged 60 to 75 with celiac disease on a gluten-free diet.

CDR3 sequence reads: CASSMGSGRSHNEQFF. CDR3 DNA: TGTGCCAGTAGTATGGGTAGCGGGAGATCCCACAATGAGCAGTTCTTC. The chain combines TRBV19 with TRBJ2-1; 9 bases fit TRBD2. J was trimmed by 5 bases and V by 3 bases; bases with no gene match: 8. CDR3 size: 16 residues. Germline V CDR1 and CDR2: LNHDA, SQIVND (reference sequence).

The chain uses TRBV4-3 and TRBJ1-5; TRBD1 matches at 8 bases. Germline V gene lookup returns CDR1 LGHNA and CDR2 YSLEER. The CDR3 consists of 16 residues. J was trimmed by 7 bases and V by 2 bases; bases with no gene match: 10. The CDR3 is CASSQTATGGRQPQHF. Here the CDR3 DNA reads TGCGCCAGCAGCCAAACCGCTACAGGGGGGCGGCAGCCCCAGCATTTT.

Only one count was recorded for this clone. CDR3 protein: CASSDVGRLAPSSYEQYF. In nucleotides, the CDR3 is TGTGCCAGCAGTGACGTCGGACGACTAGCGCCGAGCTCCTACGAGCAGTACTTC. The rearrangement uses TRBV6-4 and TRBJ2-7; 8 bases line up with TRBD2. Germline V gene sequence: CDR1 MRHNA, CDR2 SNTAGT. The CDR3 runs 18 residues. The trim removed 2 bases at V and 0 bases at J, leaving 12 bases unmatched.

The chain uses TRBV11-3 and TRBJ1-1; no definite D call. V was clipped by 3 bases and J by 5 bases, with 10 bases between them. The germline CDR1 and CDR2 sequences are SGHNT and YENEEA. This CDR3 is 13 amino acids long. The CDR3 sequence is CASSLEVRTEAFF. In DNA, the CDR3 is TGTGCCAGCAGCTTGGAGGTCAGGACTGAAGCTTTCTTT.

This chain links TRBV11-1 with TRBJ2-3, with 8 bases lining up with TRBD2. V lost 6 bases and J lost 0; bases outside the gene matches: 8. Germline V gene data show CDR1 as SGHAT and CDR2 as FQDESV (reference sequence). The CDR3 consists of 16 residues. This chain's CDR3 is CASRERGGTSTDTQYF. CDR3 bases: TGTGCCAGCAGAGAGCGCGGGGGGACAAGCACAGATACGCAGTATTTT.

In this sample, this clone turned up a few times. The same CDR3 arises from other DNA sequences in this sample as well. CDR3 region: CASSVGGGVEQYF. In nucleotides, the CDR3 is TGTGCCAGCAGCGTGGGTGGGGGCGTCGAGCAGTACTTC. The rearrangement joins TRBV9 to TRBJ2-7, with TRBD1 as a possible D gene (6 bases). V lost 2 bases and J 6 bases, leaving 12 bases between the germline ends. This CDR3 contains 13 residues. Germline CDR1 is SGDLS and CDR2 is YYNGEE.

This sequence joins TRBV1 and TRBJ2-1; the listed D gene, TRBD2, was not tested against the DNA. TRBV1 is recorded as a pseudogene. The CDR3 is made up of 15 amino acids. CDR3 amino acids: CTSSPGLAGSNEQFF. The CDR3, as DNA: TGCACCAGCAGCCCGGGACTAGCGGGTAGCAATGAGCAGTTCTTC.

The chain links TRBV2 to TRBJ1-6; a possible D gene is TRBD1 (5 bases). This CDR3 is built from 17 residues. The germline V gene has CDR1 SNHLY and CDR2 FYNNEI. V lost 0 bases, J lost 4 bases, and 13 bases lay in between. The CDR3 reads CASSEARGAHYNSPLHF. CDR3 bases: TGTGCCAGCAGTGAAGCCCGCGGGGCCCATTATAATTCACCCCTCCACTTT.

This clone came up a few times. V is TRBV4-1 and J is TRBJ2-1; a possible D gene is TRBD2 (6 bases). Trimming removed 0 bases at V and 0 bases at J, with 9 bases between. The CDR3 is made up of 16 amino acids. Per germline, CDR1 MGHRA and CDR2 YSYEKL. The CDR3 DNA follows: TGCGCCAGCAGCCAAGATGGGAGGAACTCCTACAATGAGCAGTTCTTC. Its translation is CASSQDGRNSYNEQFF.

This clone was seen more than once but under ten times. J is TRBJ2-1 and V is TRBV21-1; TRBD2, the table's D call, lacks a check against the DNA. TRBV21-1 is recorded as a pseudogene. The CDR3 covers 17 residues. DNA of the CDR3: TGTGCCAGCAGCGAGTTGTTGGGGACTTTCACCTACAATGAGCAGTTCTTC. Its protein product is CASSELLGTFTYNEQFF.

There are a few counts of this clone. The V gene is TRBV5-6, the J gene TRBJ2-1, with D maybe TRBD1 (6 bases). V was shortened by 0 bases and J by 0 bases, with 10 bases between the two germline ends. From germline, CDR1 is SGHDT and CDR2 YYEEEE. The CDR3 sequence is 16 residues long. The CDR3 DNA follows: TGTGCCAGCAGCTTGGACAGGGTAAGCTCCTACAATGAGCAGTTCTTC. This translates into CASSLDRVSSYNEQFF.

The chain couples TRBV11-2 to TRBJ2-1, with 8 bases matching TRBD2. Germline V gene sequence: CDR1 SGHAT, CDR2 FQNNGV. CDR3 size: 15 residues. Trimming took 3 bases from V and 2 from J; bases not matched to a gene: 3. The DNA of the CDR3 is TGTGCCAGCAGCTTTAGCGGGACCGCCTACAATGAGCAGTTCTTC. This sequence encodes CASSFSGTAYNEQFF.

This clone has just one count. The rearrangement joins TRBV6-5 to TRBJ2-7; D is unclear. The V gene's germline CDR1 is MNHEY and CDR2 SVGAGI. V was clipped by 6 bases and J by 3 bases, with 12 bases between them. This CDR3 region has 13 residues. CDR3 in DNA: TGTGCCAGCAGCAGAGGAGCCAACTACGAGCAGTACTTC. Translation gives CASSRGANYEQYF.

The chain is built from TRBV6-6 and TRBJ2-3; 8 nucleotides align to TRBD2. Losses at the gene ends were 8 bases for V and 3 bases for J; bases not matched to a gene: 10. This CDR3 is 15 amino acids long. Germline V lookup: CDR1 MNHNY, CDR2 SVGAGI (reference sequence). The CDR3 DNA reads TGTGCCAGCGGCTACCGGGGGGGCCGGACAGATACGCAGTATTTT. Its protein is CASGYRGGRTDTQYF.

The chain has TRBV30 and TRBJ2-1; D may be TRBD2 (6 bases). CDR1 is GTSNPN, CDR2 SVGIG, per germline (reference sequence). This CDR3 spans 14 amino acids. V shed 5 bases and J shed 0 bases, with 11 bases lying between them. The CDR3 protein is CAWSRESSYNEQFF. DNA of the CDR3: TGTGCCTGGTCACGGGAGAGCTCCTACAATGAGCAGTTCTTC. Supplemented by reference TRBV30 and TRBJ2-1, the full variable domain reads SQTIHQWPATLVQPVGSPLSLECTVEGTSNPNLYWYRQAAGRGLQLLFYSVGIGQISSEVPQNLSASRPQDRQFILSSKKLLLSDSGFYLCAWSRESSYNEQFFGPGTRLTVL.

This chain connects TRBV2 to TRBJ1-1; 8 bases line up with TRBD1. The V and J ends lost 6 bases and 2 bases, in that order; junction bases with no gene match: 5. Germline-derived CDR1 and CDR2 are SNHLY and FYNNEI. This CDR3 contains 14 residues. The CDR3 nucleotides read TGTGCCAGCAGCATACAGGGGGTAAACACTGAAGCTTTCTTT. Protein product: CASSIQGVNTEAFF.

By sample share, this clone is medium-sized (0.01 to 0.1%). The J gene is TRBJ1-2, the V gene TRBV21-1. TRBV21-1 is marked as a pseudogene. CDR3 length equals 15 residues. The CDR3 DNA reads TGTGCCAGCAGCATCGAGAAGGAGGGGCTAGATGGCTACACCTTC. It encodes CASSIEKEGLDGYTF.

The V and J genes are TRBV5-4 and TRBJ2-7; D possibly corresponds to TRBD2 (6 bases). The germline V and J ends were trimmed by 4 bases and 3 bases, with 14 bases remaining between them. From germline, CDR1 is SGHNT and CDR2 YYREEE (reference sequence). CDR3 length: 14 residues. CDR3 nucleotide sequence: TGTGCCAGCAGCCCAGGACTATTGAACTACGAGCAGTACTTC. Its translation is CASSPGLLNYEQYF. Full variable domain (outside the CDR3, taken from reference TRBV5-4 and TRBJ2-7): ETGVTQSPTHLIKTRGQQVTLRCSSQSGHNTVSWYQQALGQGPQFIFQYYREEENGRGNFPPRFSGLQFPNYSSELNVNALELDDSALYLCASSPGLLNYEQYFGPGTRLTVT.

This clone was seen just once. The rearrangement uses TRBV28 and TRBJ2-4; 10 bases match TRBD1. Germline CDR1 reads MDHEN; CDR2 reads SYDVKM. This CDR3 comprises 15 residues. The ends lost 5 bases at V and 7 bases at J; junction bases unmatched: 8. The chain's CDR3 is CASSKTGTGVNIQYF. The CDR3 nucleotides are TGTGCCAGCAGTAAAACCGGGACAGGGGTGAACATTCAGTACTTC.

This clone was detected a few times. This chain uses TRBV7-2 with TRBJ1-4, with D possibly TRBD1 on 5 matching bases. V shed 2 bases and J shed 4 bases, with 8 bases lying between them. The CDR3 has 14 amino acids. CDR1 is SGHTA and CDR2 is FQGNSA in the germline V gene. In nucleotides, the CDR3 is TGTGCCAGCAGCTTATGGAGGGGTAATGAAAAACTGTTTTTT. It codes for CASSLWRGNEKLFF.

The chain has TRBV21-1 and TRBJ1-1; the table's D call of TRBD1 was not tested on the DNA. TRBV21-1 is termed a pseudogene. CDR3 length: 10 residues. CDR3 nucleotides: TGTGCCAGCAGGATGGCAGAAGCTTTCTTT. It yields the protein CASRMAEAFF.

The chain recombines TRBV5-6 with TRBJ2-3, with D possibly matching TRBD1 (5 bases). Trimming left V 0 bases short and J 2 bases short, with 13 bases between. Per the germline V gene, CDR1 is SGHDT and CDR2 is YYEEEE. The CDR3 is 16 residues long. The CDR3 loop reads CASSLARTPVTDTQYF. The CDR3 DNA sequence: TGTGCCAGCAGCTTGGCTCGGACACCGGTCACAGATACGCAGTATTTT.

This clone was recorded only once. The chain recombines TRBV12-5 with TRBJ2-7, with a possible D match to TRBD1 (5 bases). This CDR3 region has 13 residues. Trimming cost V 6 bases and J 7 bases, with 16 bases left between them. The germline V gene encodes CDR1 LGHNT and CDR2 FRNRAP. CDR3 nucleotide sequence: TGTGCTAGTGGAAATCAGGGTCCCGGAGAGCAGTACTTC. Translating gives CASGNQGPGEQYF. The variable domain in full, with the rest retrieved from reference TRBV12-5 and TRBJ2-7, is DARVTQTPRHKVTEMGQEVTMRCQPILGHNTVFWYRQTMMQGLELLAYFRNRAPLDDSGMPKDRFSAEMPDATLATLKIQPSEPRDSAVYFCASGNQGPGEQYFGPGTRLTVT.

For the CDR3, the DNA is TGTGCCAGCAGCAGGACAGCTGGCGGCAATCAGCCCCAGCATTTT. It is translated as CASSRTAGGNQPQHF. The chain combines TRBV6-5 with TRBJ1-5; possible D gene TRBD1, 6 bases. Trimming left V 6 bases short and J 2 bases short, with 14 bases between. From germline, CDR1 is MNHEY and CDR2 SVGAGI. The CDR3 is 15 amino acids.

The chain combines TRBV4-3 with TRBJ2-7, with D perhaps matching TRBD1 (5 bases). Germline assignment: CDR1 LGHNA and CDR2 YSLEER. The CDR3 contains 14 residues. Trimming pared 0 bases from V and 7 bases from J, leaving 13 bases between. The CDR3 reads CASSQDLQGWEQYF. CDR3 sequence (DNA): TGCGCCAGCAGCCAAGATCTTCAGGGTTGGGAGCAGTACTTC.

The DNA of the CDR3 is TGTGCCAGCAGCTTAATAGGGGCGGGAGGGACAGATACGCAGTATTTT. Encoded protein: CASSLIGAGGTDTQYF. The chain is built from TRBV7-3 and TRBJ2-3; 9 nucleotides align to TRBD2. V was clipped by 1 base and J by 3 bases; unmatched bases: 5. CDR3 length equals 16 residues. Germline assignment: CDR1 SGHTA and CDR2 FQGTGA.

This clone was seen more than once but under ten times. V gene TRBV7-2 combines with J gene TRBJ1-6; 8 bases are shared with TRBD1. This CDR3 is built from 14 residues. The germline V gene has CDR1 SGHTA and CDR2 FQGNSA. Losses at the gene ends were 0 bases for V and 14 bases for J; bases not matched to a gene: 6. CDR3 in DNA: TGTGCCAGCAGCTTAGCTCTCTGGGGACAGGCCCTCCACTTT. It yields the protein CASSLALWGQALHF.

This clone was observed a few times. The V call is TRBV6-1, the J call TRBJ1-5; the match to TRBD1 covers 7 bases. V was pared by 4 bases and J by 3 bases, with 6 bases of the junction left unmatched. The germline CDR1 and CDR2 sequences are MNHNS and SASEGT. This CDR3 is 15 amino acids long. The CDR3 here is CASSGGQRSNQPQHF. CDR3 in DNA: TGTGCCAGCAGTGGGGGACAGAGATCCAATCAGCCCCAGCATTTT.